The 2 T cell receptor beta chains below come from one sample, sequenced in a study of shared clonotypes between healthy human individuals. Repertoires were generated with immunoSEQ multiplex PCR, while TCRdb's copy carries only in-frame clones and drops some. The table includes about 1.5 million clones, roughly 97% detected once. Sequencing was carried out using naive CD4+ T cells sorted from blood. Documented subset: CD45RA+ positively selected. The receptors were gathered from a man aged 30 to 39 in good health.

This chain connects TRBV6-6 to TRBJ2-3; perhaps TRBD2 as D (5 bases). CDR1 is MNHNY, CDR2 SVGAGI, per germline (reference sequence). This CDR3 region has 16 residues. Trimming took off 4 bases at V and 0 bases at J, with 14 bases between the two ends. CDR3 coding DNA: TGTGCCAGCAGTTTTCCGGGCAGCGGTAGCACAGATACGCAGTATTTT. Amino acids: CASSFPGSGSTDTQYF.

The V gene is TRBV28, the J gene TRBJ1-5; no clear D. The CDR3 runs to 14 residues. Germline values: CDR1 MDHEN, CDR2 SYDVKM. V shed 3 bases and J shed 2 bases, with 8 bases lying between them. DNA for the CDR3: TGTGCCAGCAGTTTCGGGGTGCGCAATCAGCCCCAGCATTTT. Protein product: CASSFGVRNQPQHF.